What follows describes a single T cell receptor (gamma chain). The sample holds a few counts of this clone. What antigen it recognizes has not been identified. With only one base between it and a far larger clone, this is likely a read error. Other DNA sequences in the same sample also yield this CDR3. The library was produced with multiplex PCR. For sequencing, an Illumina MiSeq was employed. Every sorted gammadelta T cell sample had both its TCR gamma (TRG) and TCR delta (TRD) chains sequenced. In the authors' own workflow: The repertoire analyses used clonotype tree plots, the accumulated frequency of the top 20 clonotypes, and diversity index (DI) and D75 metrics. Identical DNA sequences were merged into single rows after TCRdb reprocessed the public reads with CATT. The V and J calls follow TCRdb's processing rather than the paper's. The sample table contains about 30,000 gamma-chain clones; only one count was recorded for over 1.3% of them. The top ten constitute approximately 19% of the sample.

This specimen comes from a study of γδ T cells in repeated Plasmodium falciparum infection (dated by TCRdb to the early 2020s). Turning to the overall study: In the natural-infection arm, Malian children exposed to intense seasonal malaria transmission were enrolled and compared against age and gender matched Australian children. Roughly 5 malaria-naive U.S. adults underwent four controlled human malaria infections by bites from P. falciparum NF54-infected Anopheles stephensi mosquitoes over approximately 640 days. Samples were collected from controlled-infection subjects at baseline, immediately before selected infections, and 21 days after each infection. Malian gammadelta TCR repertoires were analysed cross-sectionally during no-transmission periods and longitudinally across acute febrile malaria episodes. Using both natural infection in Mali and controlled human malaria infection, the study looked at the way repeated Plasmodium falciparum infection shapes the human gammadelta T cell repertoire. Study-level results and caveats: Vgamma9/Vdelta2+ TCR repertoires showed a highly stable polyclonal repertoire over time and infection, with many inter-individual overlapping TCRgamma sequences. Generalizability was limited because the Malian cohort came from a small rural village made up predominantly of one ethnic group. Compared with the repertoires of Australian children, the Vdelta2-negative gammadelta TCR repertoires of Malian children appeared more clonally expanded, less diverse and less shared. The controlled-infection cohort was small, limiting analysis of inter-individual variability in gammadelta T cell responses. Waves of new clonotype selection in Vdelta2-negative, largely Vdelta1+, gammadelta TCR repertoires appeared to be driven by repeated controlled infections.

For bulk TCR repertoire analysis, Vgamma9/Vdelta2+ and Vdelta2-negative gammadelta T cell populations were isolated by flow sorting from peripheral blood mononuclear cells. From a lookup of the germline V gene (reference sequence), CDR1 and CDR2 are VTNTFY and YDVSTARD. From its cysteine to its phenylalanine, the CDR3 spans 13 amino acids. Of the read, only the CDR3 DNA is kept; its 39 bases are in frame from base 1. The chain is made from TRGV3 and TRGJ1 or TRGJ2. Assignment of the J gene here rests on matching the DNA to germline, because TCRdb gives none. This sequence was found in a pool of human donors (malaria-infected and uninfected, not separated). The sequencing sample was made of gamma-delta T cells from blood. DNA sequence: TGTGCCACTTGGGACAGGCGCGTTTATAAGAAACTCTTT. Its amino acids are CATWDRRVYKKLF.